The clone carrying this T cell receptor beta chain was seen a few times. These data originate in a study of early T cells in non-severe SARS-CoV-2 infection. The CDR3 covers 9 residues. TCRdb reprocessed the 5' RACE reads with MiXCR, giving one entry per CDR3 protein. The sample contains fewer than 70,000 distinct CDR3 sequences, 4% to 6% of which appear only once. This material consisted of whole blood, taken at baseline. The TCR sequence derives from an adult who was a healthcare worker with PCR-confirmed SARS-CoV-2 infection or an uninfected control (not recorded which). The donor label of this sample is uncertain. This chain links TRBV21-1 with TRBJ2-7. TRBV21-1 is listed as a pseudogene. CDR3 nucleotide sequence: TGTGCCAGTACCTACGAGCAGTACTTC. Translating gives CASTYEQYF.